The subject of this entry is one TCR beta chain. The antigen remains unidentified. Using constant-segment primers, 5'RACE produced TCR alpha and TCR beta cDNA libraries carrying sample barcodes and UMIs. TCRdb analysed the 5' RACE reads with MiXCR anew, one entry per CDR3 protein. Altogether 410,000 or so distinct CDR3 sequences are present, around a quarter being singletons, with the ten largest covering roughly 13%. These data belong to a study of T-cell memory formation after mild COVID-19. Whole-study findings and limits: Cross-reactive memory appears to have joined, as suggested by some responding clones showing up in pre-infection memory. There was a balanced CD4/CD8 profile in clones contracting day 15 to 85, and later expanders leaned CD4+. Researchers report contracting CD4+ clones mostly in CM and EM, with CD8+ clones in EMRA.

The clonotype originates from an adult woman who had mild COVID-19 (a few samples of this study predate the infection). Cell type and time point are not known. The sample was PBMCs or a T cell subset sorted from them (not recorded which).

The CDR3 reads CASSPGWTNYGYTF. The DNA of the CDR3 is TGTGCCAGCAGTCCAGGATGGACTAACTATGGCTACACCTTC. This chain joins TRBV6-5 and TRBJ1-2; no clear D. The V gene's germline CDR1 is MNHEY and CDR2 SVGAGI. The CDR3 is made up of 14 amino acids. Trimming pared 5 bases from V and 0 bases from J, leaving 10 bases between.